The T cell receptor (beta chain) under discussion was sequenced for a study of T cells in Graves' hyperthyroidism and ophthalmopathy. Researchers took RNA transcripts and amplified the TCR beta CDR3 regions from them. The primer set for the first-round RT-PCR of the TCR CDR3 was HTBI. TCRdb reprocessed the multiplex PCR reads with MiXCR, giving one entry per CDR3 protein. Of approximately 320,000 distinct CDR3 sequences in the sample, approximately 15% were seen once. CDR3 length: 14 residues. Germline CDR1 is SNHLY and CDR2 is FYNNEI. V was cut by 4 bases and J by 2 bases, with 9 bases left in between.

The rearrangement joins TRBV2 to TRBJ2-1; D is perhaps TRBD1 (6 bases). The sequence was obtained from a man in his thirties or forties with Graves' hyperthyroidism. Sample: blood. This chain's CDR3 is CASSADRTYNEQFF. The CDR3 bases are TGTGCCAGCAGTGCGGACAGAACCTACAATGAGCAGTTCTTC.